A single sample is the source of the 3 T cell receptor beta chains below, sequenced in a study of blood T cell repertoires in COVID-19. This table comes from immunoSEQ multiplex PCR, and its TCRdb copy is limited to in-frame clones, with some not included. This table has 250,000 to 300,000 clones, roughly nine tenths appearing once. The source material was peripheral blood. These receptors were taken from a man younger than 35 with active or convalescent COVID-19.

This sequence joins TRBV20-1 and TRBJ2-7; 9 nucleotides align to TRBD2. Unmatched junction bases numbered 4, after V lost 3 bases and J lost 4 bases. CDR1 is DFQATT and CDR2 is SNEGSKA in the germline V gene (reference sequence). The CDR3 loop spans 13 amino acids. Here the CDR3 DNA reads TGCAGTGCTAGTCTAGCGGGGAGTTACGAGCAGTACTTC. Amino acids: CSASLAGSYEQYF.

The chain carries TRBV7-2 and TRBJ2-1; D is unclear. Germline assignment: CDR1 SGHTA and CDR2 FQGNSA. The CDR3 covers 11 residues. V was cut by 2 bases and J by 9 bases, with 5 bases left in between. In DNA form, the CDR3 reads TGTGCCAGCAGCTTACAGTTTGAGCAGTTCTTC. Its translation is CASSLQFEQFF.

The V call is TRBV12-1, the J call TRBJ2-6; TRBD1, the D gene given by the table, was not confirmed from the DNA. TRBV12-1 is a pseudogene locus. The CDR3 spans 18 residues. CDR3 DNA sequence: TGTGCCAGCAGCTGCTCCGATAGTACAGCCTCTGGGGCCAACGTCCTGACTTTC. Translated: CASSCSDSTASGANVLTF.